Each of the 27 T cell receptor beta chains below was sequenced from the same sample in a study of blood T cell repertoires in COVID-19. Clones were read by immunoSEQ multiplex PCR, and TCRdb kept only the in-frame ones, dropping some. The sample lists around 100,000 clones, about 86% seen once, with approximately 3.6% in the top ten. The sequencing sample was made of peripheral blood. The receptors here all came from a woman aged 80 or older with active or convalescent COVID-19.

This rearrangement joins TRBV3-1 (or the pseudogene TRBV3-2) to TRBJ2-2, with TRBD2 matching 13 bases. Germline V gene sequence: CDR1 LGHDT, CDR2 YNNKEL (reference sequence). Trimming took 7 bases from V and 5 from J; bases not matched to a gene: 7. The CDR3 length is 16 residues. The CDR3, as DNA: TGTGCCAGCACCCGGACTAGCGGGAGAATAACCGGGGAGCTGTTTTTT. Amino acids: CASTRTSGRITGELFF.

This sequence joins TRBV5-6 and TRBJ1-4; 7 nucleotides agree with TRBD1. The CDR3 has 13 residues. J gave up 4 bases and V 5 bases, and 2 bases lay outside the gene matches. The germline V gene encodes CDR1 SGHDT and CDR2 YYEEEE. CDR3 sequence (DNA): TGTGCCAGCAGGGGACAGCATAATGAAAAACTGTTTTTT. Translating it yields CASRGQHNEKLFF.

In this sample, this clone turned up once. The chain joins TRBV28 to TRBJ2-7, with 7 bases fitting TRBD1. The trim removed 6 bases at V and 1 base at J, leaving 9 bases unmatched. CDR3 length: 15 amino acids. The germline V gene encodes CDR1 MDHEN and CDR2 SYDVKM. The CDR3 loop reads CASSSDRVESYEQYF. CDR3 coding DNA: TGTGCCAGCAGCTCTGACAGGGTAGAGTCCTACGAGCAGTACTTC.

The chain links TRBV2 to TRBJ1-1; TRBD1 might be the D (6 bases). The V gene lost 9 bases and the J gene lost 7 bases, with 15 bases spanning the gap. The CDR3 covers 12 residues. The germline V gene has CDR1 SNHLY and CDR2 FYNNEI. In DNA, the CDR3 is TGTGCCAGAGGGGGGGGCTGGAATGAAGCTTTCTTT. Protein: CARGGGWNEAFF.

There are a few counts of this clone. This chain links TRBV3-1 (or the pseudogene TRBV3-2) with TRBJ2-7; possibly TRBD2 for D (5 bases). This CDR3 has 12 residues. The V end lost 8 bases, the J end lost 7 bases, and 15 bases lay between the germline ends. Germline assignment: CDR1 LGHDT and CDR2 YNNKEL (reference sequence). The CDR3: CASCRGTGEQYF. The CDR3 DNA reads TGTGCCAGCTGTCGGGGTACCGGTGAGCAGTACTTC.

V gene TRBV27 combines with J gene TRBJ2-1; 9 bases match TRBD2. Trimming cost V 2 bases and J 7 bases; bases outside gene matches: 3. The CDR3 contains 14 residues. The germline V gene encodes CDR1 MNHEY and CDR2 SMNVEV (reference sequence). The CDR3 spells CASSLAGGPNEQFF. In nucleotides, the CDR3 is TGTGCCAGCAGTTTAGCGGGAGGGCCGAATGAGCAGTTCTTC.

The chain combines TRBV5-5 with TRBJ2-5, with TRBD2 identical over 13 bases. V was pared by 4 bases and J by 4 bases, with 4 bases of the junction left unmatched. CDR1 SGHKS and CDR2 YYEKEE come from the germline V gene (reference sequence). The CDR3 contains 15 residues. The CDR3: CASSPRTSGRETQYF. The CDR3 DNA reads as TGTGCCAGCAGCCCGCGGACTAGCGGGAGAGAGACCCAGTACTTC.

The V call is TRBV19, the J call TRBJ1-5; TRBD1 matches 7 bases. Germline CDR1 LNHDA, CDR2 SQIVND (reference sequence). This CDR3 is 14 amino acids long. With V trimmed by 5 bases and J by 3 bases, 4 bases remained unmatched. CDR3 loop: CASSPGTVNQPQHF. The DNA for the CDR3 is TGTGCCAGTAGTCCTGGGACAGTCAATCAGCCCCAGCATTTT.

CDR3 nucleotide sequence: TGTGCCAGCAGCTTATCGGGAGCAGCTAATGAAAAACTGTTTTTT. This encodes CASSLSGAANEKLFF. This rearrangement joins TRBV11-1 to TRBJ1-4; no clear D. This CDR3 is 15 amino acids long. Trimming shortened V by 2 bases and J by 3 bases, and 10 bases separated the two germline ends. From germline, CDR1 is SGHAT and CDR2 FQDESV (reference sequence).

The rearrangement links TRBV27 to TRBJ1-6; D possibly corresponds to TRBD1 (6 bases). The germline V gene has CDR1 MNHEY and CDR2 SMNVEV (reference sequence). This CDR3 has 15 amino acids. V dropped 1 base and J dropped 12 bases, with 16 bases sitting between them. The CDR3 DNA sequence: TGTGCCAGCAGTTTATTGGGGGGGGGCCAACAACCCCTCCACTTT. Its translation is CASSLLGGGQQPLHF.

This clone showed up just a few times. The rearrangement joins TRBV5-5 to TRBJ1-1; D not resolved. Trimming removed 1 base at V and 3 bases at J, with 7 bases between. This CDR3 contains 13 residues. The germline CDR1 and CDR2 sequences are SGHKS and YYEKEE (reference sequence). The CDR3, as DNA: TGTGCCAGCAGCTTGTCGGTTGACACTGAAGCTTTCTTT. It translates to CASSLSVDTEAFF.

The table lists this clone with a few counts. The CDR3 DNA reads TGTGCAAGTCGCTTGCTTCGGGCGGGAGTAAAAGAGACCCAGTACTTC. Amino acid sequence: CASRLLRAGVKETQYF. The genes are TRBV12-2 and TRBJ2-5; TRBD2 is the table's D call, not checked against the DNA. TRBV12-2 has pseudogene status. CDR3 size: 16 residues.

The chain couples TRBV7-2 to TRBJ1-4; no clear D. The V end was cut by 1 base, the J end by 8 bases, with 8 bases between. This CDR3 has 13 amino acids. Germline V CDR1 and CDR2: SGHTA, FQGNSA. The CDR3 nucleotides read TGTGCCAGCAGCTTAGAGGCGGAGGAAAAACTGTTTTTT. Encoded protein: CASSLEAEEKLFF.

The chain couples TRBV5-1 to TRBJ2-5; 9 bases match TRBD1. The CDR3 has 15 amino acids. J gave up 4 bases and V 1 base, and 5 bases lay outside the gene matches. Looked up from germline, CDR1 is SGHRS and CDR2 is YFSETQ. CDR3: CASSLPGQGGETQYF. The CDR3 region has the DNA TGCGCCAGCAGCTTGCCGGGACAGGGTGGAGAGACCCAGTACTTC. The full variable domain, rest sourced from reference TRBV5-1 and TRBJ2-5, is KAGVTQTPRYLIKTRGQQVTLSCSPISGHRSVSWYQQTPGQGLQFLFEYFSETQRNKGNFPGRFSGRQFSNSRSEMNVSTLELGDSALYLCASSLPGQGGETQYFGPGTRLLVL.

The gene calls are TRBV6-1 and TRBJ1-5; no reliable D call. The CDR3 runs 13 residues. The germline V gene encodes CDR1 MNHNS and CDR2 SASEGT. Deletions cut 2 bases from V and 4 bases from J, with 6 bases between. The CDR3 region is CASSETSNQPQHF. In nucleotides, the CDR3 is TGTGCCAGCAGTGAAACGAGTAATCAGCCCCAGCATTTT.

The chain recombines TRBV5-5 with TRBJ1-4; D gene uncertain. Germline V CDR1 and CDR2: SGHKS, YYEKEE (reference sequence). Trimming took 1 base from V and 0 from J, leaving 10 bases between them. The CDR3 extends over 16 amino acids. CDR3 sequence reads: CASSLFRGTTNEKLFF. CDR3 nucleotides: TGTGCCAGCAGCTTGTTTAGAGGAACAACTAATGAAAAACTGTTTTTT.

V and J are TRBV28 and TRBJ1-4; the D gene is possibly TRBD1 (5 bases). Trimming took 8 bases from V and 7 from J, leaving 14 bases between them. Germline V CDR1 and CDR2: MDHEN, SYDVKM. The CDR3 is 13 amino acids. This CDR3 reads CASLDSRSEKLFF. The CDR3 DNA reads as TGTGCCAGCCTCGACAGCCGGAGTGAAAAACTGTTTTTT.

The J gene is TRBJ1-1, the V gene TRBV28; 9 bases map to TRBD1. CDR3 size: 15 residues. From germline, CDR1 is MDHEN and CDR2 SYDVKM. V shed 5 bases and J 4 bases; nucleotides not matched to a gene: 8. CDR3 coding DNA: TGTGCCAGCAGTCCATCGGACAGGGGACGCACTGAAGCTTTCTTT. It specifies CASSPSDRGRTEAFF.

In its sample, this clone was seen once. The rearrangement uses TRBV7-8 and TRBJ1-2; D unclear. Trimming stripped 1 base from V and 4 bases from J, with 10 bases between. CDR1 and CDR2 from the germline V gene are SGHVS and FQNEAQ. The CDR3 covers 14 residues. CDR3 nucleotides: TGTGCCAGCAGCTTAGTTCCAGGCGTCTATGGCTACACCTTC. Encoded protein: CASSLVPGVYGYTF. Together with reference TRBV7-8 and TRBJ1-2, the CDR3 gives the full variable domain: GAGVSQSPRYKVAKRGQDVALRCDPISGHVSLFWYQQALGQGPEFLTYFQNEAQLDKSGLPSDRFFAERPEGSVSTLKIQRTQQEDSAVYLCASSLVPGVYGYTFGSGTRLTVV.

About this clone itself: Sequence at one end of the junction differs from germline and may be a read error. This chain connects TRBV7-2 to TRBJ1-6, with a weak D call TRBD1 (6 bases). The CDR3 length is 11 residues. Germline CDR1 is SGHTA and CDR2 is FQGNSA. The CDR3 bases are TGTGCCAGCAGCTCCGGGACACCTCTCCACTTT. Amino acid sequence: CASSSGTPLHF.

The sample holds a few counts of this clone. The DNA for the CDR3 is TGCGCCAGCAGCCCGACAGGGGCTGAAGCTTTCTTT. It yields the protein CASSPTGAEAFF. The V and J genes are TRBV10-2 and TRBJ1-1; 8 bases agree with TRBD1. Looked up from germline, CDR1 is WSHSY and CDR2 is SAAADI. This CDR3 contains 12 residues. The ends lost 6 bases at V and 6 bases at J; junction bases unmatched: 3.

This clone came up a few times. The rearrangement joins TRBV14 to TRBJ1-2; 7 nucleotides align to TRBD1. J gave up 8 bases and V 0 bases, and 12 bases lay outside the gene matches. CDR1 SGHDN and CDR2 FVKESK come from the germline V gene. This CDR3 has 16 amino acids. The CDR3 here is CASSQDQPGGSEGYTF. In DNA, the CDR3 is TGTGCCAGCAGCCAAGATCAGCCAGGGGGGTCGGAAGGCTACACCTTC.

This clone has just one count. The V and J genes are TRBV5-6 and TRBJ1-5; 8 bases align to TRBD1. The germline CDR1 and CDR2 sequences are SGHDT and YYEEEE. The trim removed 2 bases at V and 6 bases at J, leaving 7 bases unmatched. The CDR3 loop spans 15 amino acids. This chain's CDR3 is CASSFGQGAGQPQHF. The CDR3, as DNA: TGTGCCAGCAGCTTCGGACAGGGCGCCGGTCAGCCCCAGCATTTT.

The gene calls are TRBV7-2 and TRBJ2-7; D perhaps matches TRBD1 (6 bases). The V end was cut by 4 bases, the J end by 3 bases, with 10 bases between. In germline, CDR1 is SGHTA, CDR2 FQGNSA. The CDR3 totals 13 residues. This CDR3 is CASSSDRNYEQYF. The DNA of the CDR3 is TGTGCCAGCAGCTCCGACAGGAACTACGAGCAGTACTTC.

V gene TRBV11-2 combines with J gene TRBJ2-7, with 7 bases lining up with TRBD2. The CDR3 spans 15 residues. The trim removed 3 bases at V and 2 bases at J, leaving 7 bases unmatched. CDR1 is SGHAT, CDR2 FQNNGV, per germline. The CDR3 DNA reads as TGTGCCAGCAGCTTGTTTGCGGGGGTAGCCTACGAGCAGTACTTC. Translation: CASSLFAGVAYEQYF.

The J gene is TRBJ2-1, the V gene TRBV7-9; possible D gene TRBD1, 6 bases. V lost 5 bases, J lost 5 bases, and 13 bases lay in between. Germline V gene data show CDR1 as SEHNR and CDR2 as FQNEAQ (reference sequence). The CDR3 has 14 amino acids. The CDR3 bases are TGTGCCAGCAGCCCCCGGACAGCGAACAATGAGCAGTTCTTC. Protein product: CASSPRTANNEQFF.

The chain recombines TRBV24-1 with TRBJ2-3; 12 bases match TRBD1. The CDR3 has 16 residues. Germline loops: CDR1 KGHDR, CDR2 SFDVKD. Trimming cost V 2 bases and J 7 bases; bases outside gene matches: 6. CDR3 region: CATSDSRDRGRNTQYF. The CDR3 DNA follows: TGTGCCACCAGTGATTCCCGGGACAGGGGGCGAAATACGCAGTATTTT.